This is a list of T cell receptor beta chains from one sample in a study of PD-1 blockade in classical Hodgkin lymphoma. The repertoire was sequenced with immunoSEQ multiplex PCR; TCRdb's copy has only in-frame clones and lacks some. The repertoire consists of about 58,000 clones, with 75% to 95% occurring once and the leading ten covering about 10%. Sample: peripheral blood mononuclear cells (PBMCs), taken before the second cycle of nivolumab. All receptors come from a human donor with classical Hodgkin lymphoma. The CDR3 runs from the conserved cysteine through the conserved F or W. A D gene is named only where the DNA matches it firmly. Clone size is shown for a subset of rows, as once, few, many or a class of expanded clone.

TRBV5-1	.	.	TRBJ1-2	CASSLVQGQIYGYTF	TGCGCCAGCAGCTTGGTTCAGGGGCAAATCTATGGCTACACCTTC
TRBV4-1	.	.	TRBJ1-4	CASSLTDSANEKLFF	TGCGCCAGCAGCCTCACTGACAGCGCAAATGAAAAACTGTTTTTT
TRBV10-2	.	.	TRBJ2-7	CASSEGKGYEQYF	TGCGCCAGCAGTGAGGGGAAGGGGTACGAGCAGTACTTC
TRBV6-6	TRBD1	.	TRBJ1-1	CASSTYRGQNTEAFF	TGTGCCAGCAGTACCTACAGGGGACAGAACACTGAAGCTTTCTTT
TRBV21-1	.	.	TRBJ2-7	CASSNHRWGAIRWEQYF	TGTGCCAGCAGTAACCATAGGTGGGGGGCAATCAGGTGGGAGCAGTACTTC
TRBV11-3	.	.	TRBJ2-7	CASSLDRTYEQYF	TGTGCCAGCAGCTTGGACAGAACCTACGAGCAGTACTTC
TRBV27	.	.	TRBJ2-3	CASSLGTDGLGGDTQYF	TGTGCCAGCAGTTTAGGGACAGATGGACTAGGAGGAGATACGCAGTATTTT
TRBV27	TRBD2	.	TRBJ2-1	CASISAGGNEQFF	TGTGCCAGCATCTCGGCGGGAGGCAATGAGCAGTTCTTC
TRBV6-5	.	few	TRBJ1-2	CASRLIRTGTYGYTF	TGTGCCAGCAGGTTAATAAGGACGGGGACCTATGGCTACACCTTC
TRBV7-7	TRBD2	.	TRBJ2-7	CASSLGAGPHYEQYF	TGTGCCAGCAGCTTAGGAGCGGGGCCCCACTACGAGCAGTACTTC
TRBV6-1	.	.	TRBJ2-1	CASTTGVLNEQFF	TGTGCCAGCACCACGGGAGTCCTCAATGAGCAGTTCTTC
TRBV9	.	.	TRBJ2-6	CASSIGFGANVLTF	TGTGCCAGCAGCATAGGGTTTGGGGCCAACGTCCTGACTTTC
TRBV27	.	.	TRBJ2-3	CASSFDQNTDTQYF	TGTGCCAGCAGTTTCGACCAAAACACAGATACGCAGTATTTT
TRBV7-2	.	.	TRBJ1-2	CASSLAPSGKDLYGYTF	TGTGCCAGCAGCTTAGCGCCCTCAGGAAAGGATTTATATGGCTACACCTTC
TRBV7-8	TRBD2	.	TRBJ2-1	CASSLEGTSGSEQFF	TGTGCCAGCAGCTTAGAAGGGACTAGCGGGAGCGAGCAGTTCTTC
TRBV10-3	.	once	TRBJ2-3	CAISERQGSSTDTQYF	TGTGCCATCAGTGAGAGGCAGGGATCTTCCACAGATACGCAGTATTTT
TRBV27	.	.	TRBJ2-1	CASSLVGVGDEQFF	TGTGCCAGCAGTTTAGTGGGGGTTGGCGATGAGCAGTTCTTC
TRBV30	.	once	TRBJ2-7	CAWTVGQGGREQYF	TGTGCCTGGACGGTTGGGCAGGGGGGGCGCGAGCAGTACTTC
TRBV27	.	.	TRBJ1-6	CASSLSTAPNSPLHF	TGTGCCAGCAGTTTATCTACAGCCCCCAATTCACCCCTCCACTTT
TRBV30	.	.	TRBJ2-3	CAWTSHLTTPRGDTQYF	TGTGCCTGGACCTCCCACTTGACTACCCCACGGGGGGATACGCAGTATTTT
TRBV5-1	.	.	TRBJ1-1	CASSPQENLNTEAFF	TGCGCCAGCAGCCCCCAAGAGAACCTGAACACTGAAGCTTTCTTT
TRBV11-2	.	.	TRBJ2-1	CASSLGNNEQFF	TGTGCCAGCAGCTTAGGTAACAATGAGCAGTTCTTC
TRBV10-1	.	.	TRBJ2-5	CASSQLFASEDQETQYF	TGCGCCAGCAGTCAGCTCTTCGCTAGCGAGGATCAAGAGACCCAGTACTTC
TRBV6-5	.	.	TRBJ1-1	CASSNGGFDTEAFF	TGTGCCAGCAGTAACGGGGGTTTCGACACTGAAGCTTTCTTT
TRBV29-1	TRBD1	.	TRBJ2-3	CSVGRQGAGDTQYF	TGCAGCGTTGGCCGACAGGGGGCTGGAGATACGCAGTATTTT
TRBV11-2	TRBD1	.	TRBJ2-7	CASSRTGAVQYF	TGTGCCAGCAGTAGGACAGGGGCCGTGCAGTACTTC
TRBV5-1	.	.	TRBJ2-5	CASSPTNRAVQETQYF	TGCGCCAGCAGCCCAACAAATCGGGCGGTCCAAGAGACCCAGTACTTC
TRBV2	TRBD1	few	TRBJ2-1	CASSGTGTYNEQFF	TGTGCCAGCAGTGGGACAGGGACGTACAATGAGCAGTTCTTC
TRBV27	TRBD1	.	TRBJ1-6	CASTTGGGSPLHF	TGTGCCAGCACCACAGGGGGTGGATCACCCCTCCACTTT
TRBV28	.	.	TRBJ1-1	CASINREAFF	TGTGCCAGCATTAACCGGGAAGCTTTCTTT
TRBV27	TRBD1	.	TRBJ2-3	CASSTPDREGGTDTQYF	TGTGCCAGCTCCACCCCGGACAGGGAAGGGGGCACAGATACGCAGTATTTT
TRBV5-1	.	.	TRBJ2-2	CASVEQGNTGELFF	TGCGCCAGCGTGGAACAGGGTAACACCGGGGAGCTGTTTTTT
TRBV7-6	TRBD2	.	TRBJ2-2	CASSPRTSSGELFF	TGTGCCAGCAGCCCCCGGACTAGTTCCGGGGAGCTGTTTTTT
TRBV21-1	.	.	TRBJ1-3	CASSNISGGYSGNTIYF	TGTGCCAGCAGCAACATTTCCGGGGGGTACTCTGGAAACACCATATATTTT
TRBV5-1	.	.	TRBJ1-1	CASSGGQNTEAFF	TGCGCCAGCAGCGGTGGACAGAACACTGAAGCTTTCTTT
TRBV30	.	.	TRBJ2-2	CAWSVHPGAGELFF	TGTGCCTGGAGTGTACATCCGGGGGCCGGGGAGCTGTTTTTT
TRBV27	.	.	TRBJ2-5	CASSPGTILGETQYF	TGTGCCAGCAGTCCCGGGACAATCCTAGGGGAGACCCAGTACTTC
TRBV7-9	.	once	TRBJ1-1	CASSLGQLNTEAFF	TGTGCCAGCAGCTTAGGACAATTGAACACTGAAGCTTTCTTT
TRBV7-2	TRBD2	.	TRBJ2-1	CASTDSGTLPHNEQFF	TGTGCCAGCACCGATAGCGGGACTCTCCCCCACAATGAGCAGTTCTTC
TRBV27	.	.	TRBJ2-1	CASSPSHNEQFF	TGTGCCAGCAGTCCATCTCACAATGAGCAGTTCTTC
TRBV4-3	TRBD1	once	TRBJ2-7	CASSQGTGKGSYEQYF	TGCGCCAGCAGCCAAGGGACAGGCAAGGGCTCCTACGAGCAGTACTTC
TRBV10-3	.	.	TRBJ2-3	CAISESIQSRGTDTQYF	TGTGCCATCAGTGAGTCGATCCAATCTCGTGGCACAGATACGCAGTATTTT